These 19 T cell receptor beta chains were all obtained from the same sample, sequenced in a study of cytomegalovirus exposure and HLA in healthy donors. Primers: 60 Vbeta forward and 13 Jbeta reverse. The method was immunoSEQ multiplex PCR; TCRdb's version includes in-frame clones alone and lacks a portion of them. The table records 90,000 to 150,000 clones, 65% to 85% of them present only once. The material sequenced was PBMCs. All receptors derive from a man aged 50-60 years in good health and CMV-seropositive.

This clone was seen a single time. CDR3 DNA sequence: TGTGCCAGCAGTTCCAGGACAGGGGTCGGCGGGAGCTCCTACGAGCAGTACTTC. Its protein is CASSSRTGVGGSSYEQYF. The chain has TRBV27 and TRBJ2-7, with TRBD1 identical over 9 bases. Germline lookup yields CDR1 MNHEY and CDR2 SMNVEV (reference sequence). V lost 4 bases to trimming and J lost 0 bases; unmatched junction nucleotides: 13. CDR3 length: 18 amino acids.

The chain recombines TRBV7-2 with TRBJ1-1; 9 nucleotides line up with TRBD1. CDR1 and CDR2 from the germline V gene are SGHTA and FQGNSA. The CDR3 is 15 amino acids. With 5 bases clipped from V and 4 bases from J, the junction kept 8 bases outside the gene matches. The chain's CDR3 is CASSDLTGGSTEAFF. CDR3 bases: TGTGCCAGCAGCGACTTGACAGGGGGAAGCACTGAAGCTTTCTTT.

This clone showed up just a few times. As DNA, the CDR3 is TGCGCCAGCAGAACAGGGCGGAGCGACACCGGGGAGCTGTTTTTT. This translates into CASRTGRSDTGELFF. The chain carries TRBV4-1 and TRBJ2-2; D may be TRBD1 (6 bases). In germline, CDR1 is MGHRA, CDR2 YSYEKL. This CDR3 comprises 15 residues. V was trimmed by 6 bases and J by 3 bases, leaving 14 bases between them.

V and J are TRBV9 and TRBJ1-2, with D possibly TRBD1 on 5 matching bases. V was cut by 4 bases and J by 6 bases, with 19 bases left in between. The length of the CDR3 is 15 residues. The germline gives CDR1 SGDLS, CDR2 YYNGEE. The CDR3 nucleotides are TGTGCCAGCAGCCCCCGGGTTCCCTGGGGGGATGGCTACACCTTC. Its protein product is CASSPRVPWGDGYTF.

The chain couples TRBV11-3 to TRBJ2-5, with D perhaps matching TRBD2 (5 bases). Germline V CDR1 and CDR2: SGHNT, YENEEA. This CDR3 has 14 residues. The V and J ends lost 1 base and 1 base respectively, with 7 bases between them. The CDR3 here is CASSLGGGQETQYF. The CDR3 coding sequence is TGTGCCAGCAGCTTAGGTGGAGGCCAAGAGACCCAGTACTTC.

This sequence joins TRBV5-4 and TRBJ1-5; no clear D gene. Germline lookup yields CDR1 SGHNT and CDR2 YYREEE (reference sequence). The CDR3 is 14 residues long. Deletions cut 0 bases from V and 2 bases from J, with 6 bases between. The CDR3 here is CASSLEGGNQPQHF. CDR3 sequence (DNA): TGTGCCAGCAGCTTGGAAGGAGGCAATCAGCCCCAGCATTTT.

This clone was detected only once. V usage is TRBV30 and J usage is TRBJ2-1; 9 bases are shared with TRBD1. V shed 0 bases and J 5 bases; nucleotides not matched to a gene: 8. The CDR3 consists of 16 residues. Germline V gives CDR1 GTSNPN, CDR2 SVGIG (reference sequence). This CDR3 is CAWSVPKQGANNEQFF. The CDR3 DNA sequence: TGTGCCTGGAGTGTACCAAAACAGGGGGCTAACAATGAGCAGTTCTTC.

This clone was observed a few times. This chain links TRBV7-9 with TRBJ1-3; 7 positions match TRBD1. The CDR3 spans 17 residues. The trim removed 4 bases at V and 0 bases at J, leaving 9 bases unmatched. Per germline, CDR1 SEHNR and CDR2 FQNEAQ (reference sequence). DNA of the CDR3: TGTGCCAGCAGCTCCTCGACAGGGACTCTCTCTGGAAACACCATATATTTT. Residues: CASSSSTGTLSGNTIYF.

The CDR3 DNA is TGTGCCAGCAGACGTATCACGGCTGAAGCTTTCTTT. This sequence encodes CASRRITAEAFF. The chain couples TRBV7-2 to TRBJ1-1; D is ambiguous. The germline V and J ends were trimmed by 6 bases and 6 bases, with 11 bases remaining between them. Germline loops: CDR1 SGHTA, CDR2 FQGNSA. CDR3 size: 12 residues.

The J gene is TRBJ2-5, the V gene TRBV6-1, with 8 bases lining up with TRBD2. Trimming took 4 bases from V and 2 from J; bases not matched to a gene: 6. Germline CDR1 and CDR2: MNHNS and SASEGT. This CDR3 spans 15 amino acids. The CDR3: CASSVAAGGQETQYF. DNA of the CDR3: TGTGCCAGCAGTGTGGCGGCGGGAGGACAAGAGACCCAGTACTTC.

The V call is TRBV2, the J call TRBJ2-7; 12 bases map to TRBD1. Germline assignment: CDR1 SNHLY and CDR2 FYNNEI. The CDR3 covers 16 residues. The ends lost 2 bases at V and 3 bases at J; junction bases unmatched: 5. The CDR3 coding sequence is TGTGCCAGCAGTGAAAGAGGGACAGGGGGCTTCTACGAGCAGTACTTC. Protein product: CASSERGTGGFYEQYF.

This clone was counted only a few times. The J gene is TRBJ2-3, the V gene TRBV14; TRBD2 aligns across 9 bases. Germline V gene lookup returns CDR1 SGHDN and CDR2 FVKESK. CDR3 size: 20 residues. V lost 0 bases, J lost 0 bases, and 13 bases stayed unmatched. The CDR3 here is CASSQEFLSSGRSSTDTQYF. Written as DNA, the CDR3 is TGTGCCAGCAGCCAAGAGTTTTTGAGTAGCGGGAGAAGTAGCACAGATACGCAGTATTTT.

The gene calls are TRBV18 and TRBJ1-5; a possible D gene is TRBD1 (6 bases). V lost 4 bases, J lost 3 bases, and 19 bases lay in between. The germline CDR1 and CDR2 sequences are KGHSH and LQKENI. The CDR3 length is 17 residues. The DNA for the CDR3 is TGTGCCAGCTCACTCCTGGGGGCAGGGCAAAACAATCAGCCCCAGCATTTT. This sequence encodes CASSLLGAGQNNQPQHF. The full variable domain, completed using reference TRBV18 and TRBJ1-5, is NAGVMQNPRHLVRRRGQEARLRCSPMKGHSHVYWYRQLPEEGLKFMVYLQKENIIDESGMPKERFSAEFPKEGPSILRIQQVVRGDSAAYFCASSLLGAGQNNQPQHFGDGTRLSIL.

The rearrangement joins TRBV28 to TRBJ2-7; TRBD1 aligns across 8 bases. With 6 bases clipped from V and 3 bases from J, the junction kept 10 bases outside the gene matches. Germline V CDR1 and CDR2: MDHEN, SYDVKM. The CDR3 extends over 15 amino acids. The CDR3 protein is CASRYQDRVDYEQYF. The CDR3 DNA reads as TGTGCCAGCAGGTACCAGGACAGGGTGGACTACGAGCAGTACTTC.

The chain joins TRBV19 to TRBJ1-5; maybe TRBD1 (5 bases). The germline V gene has CDR1 LNHDA and CDR2 SQIVND (reference sequence). CDR3 length equals 16 residues. Trimming took 3 bases from V and 1 from J, leaving 13 bases between them. CDR3 amino acids: CASSIGGARSNQPQHF. The CDR3 nucleotides read TGTGCCAGTAGTATTGGAGGGGCTCGGAGCAATCAGCCCCAGCATTTT.

This chain joins TRBV6-5 and TRBJ1-2, with D perhaps TRBD1 (6 bases). This CDR3 is built from 15 residues. V was cut by 0 bases and J by 6 bases, with 14 bases left in between. Germline assignment: CDR1 MNHEY and CDR2 SVGAGI. The CDR3 protein is CASSYSGARGDGYTF. Here the CDR3 DNA reads TGTGCCAGCAGTTACTCGGGGGCCCGGGGTGATGGCTACACCTTC.

The chain couples TRBV7-9 to TRBJ1-2; D is unclear. Germline assignment: CDR1 SEHNR and CDR2 FQNEAQ (reference sequence). The ends were cut back, 5 bases at V and 3 bases at J, with 13 bases in the middle. The CDR3 covers 14 residues. Here the CDR3 DNA reads TGTGCCAGCAGCCCTCCCCGGGAATACTATGGCTACACCTTC. Amino acids: CASSPPREYYGYTF.

The chain joins TRBV29-1 to TRBJ2-5; 13 bases agree with TRBD2. With the DNA end fitting TRBJ2-7 better, the J assignment may be wrong. Per germline, CDR1 SQVTM and CDR2 ANQGSEA. The CDR3 loop spans 19 amino acids. The CDR3 DNA reads as TGCAGCGTTGAAACGCCGCCGGGGGGGGGACTAGCGGGACCTAACGAGCAGTACTTC. Its translation is CSVETPPGGGLAGPNEQYF.

V and J are TRBV6-6 and TRBJ2-3; D is perhaps TRBD2 (6 bases). Trimming stripped 9 bases from V and 0 bases from J, with 7 bases between. The CDR3 is made up of 12 amino acids. Germline values: CDR1 MNHNY, CDR2 SVGAGI (reference sequence). The CDR3 reads CASSGSTDTQYF. CDR3 DNA sequence: TGTGCCAGTAGCGGCAGCACAGATACGCAGTATTTT.